What follows are 19 T cell receptor beta chains derived from one specimen sequenced in a study of response to subunit inactivated influenza vaccine. TCRdb passed the RT-PCR reads through MiXCR, listing each CDR3 protein once. The repertoire consists of fewer than 650,000 distinct CDR3 sequences, with under 15% occurring once and the leading ten covering about an eighth. The input for sequencing was PBMCs from blood, taken roughly 48 days after vaccination. The source is a man in his fifties who received an inactivated influenza vaccine.

There are many counts of this clonotype. The chain has TRBV4-1 and TRBJ1-4, with 7 bases matching TRBD1. V shed 1 base and J 2 bases; nucleotides not matched to a gene: 1. The germline V gene has CDR1 MGHRA and CDR2 YSYEKL. The CDR3 is 15 amino acids. The CDR3 loop reads CASSQAGGTNEKLFF. The CDR3 nucleotides are TGCGCCAGCAGCCAAGCAGGGGGGACTAATGAAAAACTGTTTTTT.

This clonotype turned up a few times. J is TRBJ1-2 and V is TRBV14; D is undetermined. V was pared by 1 base and J by 4 bases, with 13 bases between. CDR3 length equals 15 residues. From germline, CDR1 is SGHDN and CDR2 FVKESK. The CDR3 is CASSQAGSGAYGYTF. The CDR3 bases are TGTGCCAGCAGCCAAGCTGGGTCGGGAGCCTATGGCTACACCTTC.

The J gene is TRBJ2-7, the V gene TRBV7-2; D possibly uses TRBD1 or TRBD2 (5 bases each). V lost 5 bases and J 3 bases, leaving 17 bases between the germline ends. CDR1 and CDR2 (germline): SGHTA, FQGNSA. This CDR3 is built from 15 residues. This chain's CDR3 is CASSPGPGGYYEQYF. CDR3 nucleotide sequence: TGTGCCAGCAGCCCGGGCCCTGGGGGATACTACGAGCAGTACTTC. Full variable domain (missing parts from reference TRBV7-2 and TRBJ2-7): GAGVSQSPSNKVTEKGKDVELRCDPISGHTALYWYRQSLGQGLEFLIYFQGNSAPDKSGLPSDRFSAERTGGSVSTLTIQRTQQEDSAVYLCASSPGPGGYYEQYFGPGTRLTVT.

The chain uses TRBV7-4 and TRBJ1-1; maybe TRBD1 (6 bases). This CDR3 is built from 15 residues. V gave up 7 bases and J gave up 6 bases, with 21 bases separating them. Germline loops: CDR1 SGHVT, CDR2 SQSDAQ. CDR3 in amino acids: CASTHFRDNLAEAFF. The CDR3 DNA reads TGTGCCAGCACCCACTTCCGGGACAATCTTGCTGAAGCTTTCTTT.

The chain employs TRBV12-3 or TRBV12-4 and TRBJ2-1; TRBD1 matches 12 bases. V lost 5 bases, J lost 8 bases, and 10 bases stayed unmatched. This CDR3 region has 16 residues. CDR3 bases: TGTGCCAGCAGTGAACCGGGACAGGGGGCCAGGGATGAGCAGTTCTTC. Translation: CASSEPGQGARDEQFF.

This clonotype occurred many times. J is TRBJ2-7 and V is TRBV12-3 or TRBV12-4; either TRBD1 or TRBD2 may supply D (6 bases each). With 3 bases removed from V and 5 bases from J, the gap between germline ends came to 11 bases. This CDR3 region has 13 residues. CDR3 bases: TGTGCCAGCAGTTTGAGGGGGGCCCACGAGCAGTACTTC. Translating gives CASSLRGAHEQYF.

A few counts support this clonotype. The rearrangement uses TRBV29-1 and TRBJ2-7; the match to TRBD1 covers 8 bases. V gave up 3 bases and J gave up 4 bases; unmatched junction bases: 5. Looked up from germline, CDR1 is SQVTM and CDR2 is ANQGSEA. This CDR3 comprises 13 residues. The CDR3 bases are TGCAGCGTTGAGGTGACAGGGGCTTACGAGCAGTACTTC. This gives the protein CSVEVTGAYEQYF.

The V call is TRBV4-2, the J call TRBJ2-5; 10 nucleotides agree with TRBD2. Germline-derived CDR1 and CDR2 are LGHNA and YNFKEQ. CDR3 length equals 15 residues. Trimming at V came to 4 bases and at J to 5 bases, leaving 7 bases not matched to a gene. CDR3 sequence: CASSPQRGGWETQYF. The CDR3 region has the DNA TGTGCCAGCAGCCCCCAGCGGGGGGGGTGGGAGACCCAGTACTTC.

V and J are TRBV6-1 and TRBJ2-5; TRBD2 matches 11 bases. The CDR3 sequence is 14 residues long. Germline V gives CDR1 MNHNS, CDR2 SASEGT. The junction had 10 bases not matched to a gene; V was cut back by 6 bases and J by 10 bases. DNA of the CDR3: TGTGCCAGCAGGGCTAGCGGGGGGCCCCCGGACCAGTACTTC. Its translation: CASRASGGPPDQYF.

This clonotype was recorded only once. A much bigger clone sits one base away, suggesting this may be a read error. This rearrangement joins TRBV20-1 to TRBJ2-3, with D possibly TRBD2 on 5 matching bases. CDR1 is DFQATT, CDR2 SNEGSKA, per germline (reference sequence). The CDR3 extends over 15 amino acids. The ends were cut back, 2 bases at V and 6 bases at J, with 18 bases in the middle. CDR3 sequence (DNA): TGCAGTGCTAGAAGAAACGGGGTGGGCATGGATACGCAGTATTTT. Its translation: CSARRNGVGMDTQYF.

This clonotype was seen a handful of times. The V call is TRBV7-8, the J call TRBJ2-2; D call uncertain. Per the germline V gene, CDR1 is SGHVS and CDR2 is FQNEAQ. The CDR3 contains 14 residues. Trimming stripped 1 base from V and 6 bases from J, with 9 bases between. CDR3 bases: TGTGCCAGCAGCTTAGTTGGAGCGTCCGGGGAGCTGTTTTTT. It encodes CASSLVGASGELFF.

This clonotype was seen repeatedly, ten times or more. The V gene is TRBV29-1, the J gene TRBJ2-2; TRBD2 matches at 10 bases. The CDR3 consists of 13 residues. Germline trimming cut 7 bases from V and 5 bases from J; bases unmatched to any gene: 4. CDR1 SQVTM and CDR2 ANQGSEA come from the germline V gene. CDR3 sequence reads: CSASSGSTGELFF. CDR3 sequence (DNA): TGCAGCGCCTCTAGCGGGAGTACCGGGGAGCTGTTTTTT.

This clonotype was seen repeatedly, ten times or more. V is TRBV20-1 and J is TRBJ2-1; tentatively, D is TRBD2 (6 bases). This CDR3 has 13 amino acids. Trimming cost V 3 bases and J 6 bases, with 12 bases left between them. Germline-derived CDR1 and CDR2 are DFQATT and SNEGSKA (reference sequence). The CDR3 nucleotides are TGCAGTGCTAGCCCTGGGGGAGGCAATGAGCAGTTCTTC. Its protein product is CSASPGGGNEQFF.

This chain joins TRBV10-3 and TRBJ2-5; 11 nucleotides align to TRBD1. The J segment lost 1 base and the V segment lost 8 bases, leaving 3 bases of the junction unmatched. The CDR3 is made up of 14 amino acids. The germline gives CDR1 ENHRY, CDR2 SYGVKD. CDR3 amino acids: CAIGDRGGQETQYF. The DNA for the CDR3 is TGTGCCATCGGGGACAGGGGGGGCCAAGAGACCCAGTACTTC.

J is TRBJ1-3 and V is TRBV20-1; D may be TRBD1 (6 bases). CDR1 is DFQATT and CDR2 is SNEGSKA in the germline V gene (reference sequence). Trimming pared 3 bases from V and 4 bases from J, leaving 13 bases between. The CDR3 contains 14 residues. This CDR3 reads CSASRGAPGNTIYF. The CDR3 DNA reads TGCAGTGCTAGTCGGGGGGCTCCAGGAAACACCATATATTTT.

V gene TRBV15 combines with J gene TRBJ1-2; D not resolved. Germline V lookup: CDR1 LNHNV, CDR2 YYDKDF (reference sequence). This CDR3 comprises 15 residues. V shed 0 bases and J shed 3 bases, with 11 bases lying between them. DNA of the CDR3: TGTGCCACCAGCAGAGAACCGTACGGGGACTATGGCTACACCTTC. It is translated as CATSREPYGDYGYTF. Full variable domain (missing parts from reference TRBV15 and TRBJ1-2): DAMVIQNPRYQVTQFGKPVTLSCSQTLNHNVMYWYQQKSSQAPKLLFHYYDKDFNNEADTPDNFQSRRPNTSFCFLDIRSPGLGDTAMYLCATSREPYGDYGYTFGSGTRLTVV.

This clonotype occurred a few times. The rearrangement joins TRBV7-9 to TRBJ2-5, with D perhaps TRBD1 (6 bases). The ends were cut back, 1 base at V and 2 bases at J, with 17 bases in the middle. CDR3 length equals 17 residues. Germline CDR1 and CDR2: SEHNR and FQNEAQ (reference sequence). The CDR3 DNA follows: TGTGCCAGCAGCTTAGGGCTTGGAGGCAGGGGTCAAGAGACCCAGTACTTC. Translation gives CASSLGLGGRGQETQYF.

The J gene is TRBJ2-3, the V gene TRBV6-1, with D possibly called TRBD1 or TRBD2 (5 bases each). This CDR3 is 10 amino acids long. V lost 4 bases to trimming and J lost 15 bases, with 11 bases between them. CDR1 and CDR2 from the germline V gene are MNHNS and SASEGT. CDR3 DNA: TGTGCCAGCAGTGCCGGGACCACCTATTTT. This sequence encodes CASSAGTTYF.

The sample holds a few counts of this clonotype. The chain links TRBV29-1 to TRBJ1-6; D perhaps matches TRBD1 (6 bases). In germline, CDR1 is SQVTM, CDR2 ANQGSEA. V dropped 7 bases and J dropped 3 bases, with 16 bases sitting between them. The CDR3 runs to 15 residues. The CDR3 coding sequence is TGCAGCGCTAGAACAGGGTCCGACTATAATTCACCCCTCCACTTT. Residues: CSARTGSDYNSPLHF. Supplemented by reference TRBV29-1 and TRBJ1-6, the full variable domain reads SAVISQKPSRDICQRGTSLTIQCQVDSQVTMMFWYRQQPGQSLTLIATANQGSEATYESGFVIDKFPISRPNLTFSTLTVSNMSPEDSSIYLCSARTGSDYNSPLHFGNGTRLTVT.